Shown below are 6 T cell receptor beta chains from a single sample sequenced in a study of cytomegalovirus exposure and HLA in healthy donors. Use of 60 Vbeta and 13 Jbeta primers characterized the PCR. Data came from immunoSEQ multiplex PCR; TCRdb stores just in-frame clones and leaves some out. The data hold 150,000 to 200,000 clones, with around 81% observed a single time. The specimen sequenced was PBMCs. The receptors were sampled from a woman aged 18-29 years in good health and CMV-seropositive.

The genes are TRBV19 and TRBJ1-5; 8 bases map to TRBD1. Germline-derived CDR1 and CDR2 are LNHDA and SQIVND (reference sequence). The CDR3 is made up of 14 amino acids. Losses at the gene ends were 3 bases for V and 2 bases for J; bases not matched to a gene: 0. The CDR3 sequence: CASSMGQGNQPQHF. CDR3 in DNA: TGTGCCAGTAGTATGGGACAGGGCAATCAGCCCCAGCATTTT. Combining the CDR3 with reference TRBV19 and TRBJ1-5 gives the whole variable domain DGGITQSPKYLFRKEGQNVTLSCEQNLNHDAMYWYRQDPGQGLRLIYYSQIVNDFQKGDIAEGYSVSREKKESFPLTVTSAQKNPTAFYLCASSMGQGNQPQHFGDGTRLSIL.

This clone was seen only a few times. The chain combines TRBV5-4 with TRBJ2-1; D perhaps matches TRBD2 (6 bases). With 5 bases removed from V and 5 bases from J, the gap between germline ends came to 17 bases. This CDR3 has 15 amino acids. Germline V gene sequence: CDR1 SGHNT, CDR2 YYREEE (reference sequence). In DNA, the CDR3 is TGTGCCAGCAGACCCCTCGGGGGTGTAAACAATGAGCAGTTCTTC. Encoded protein: CASRPLGGVNNEQFF.

V gene TRBV6-1 combines with J gene TRBJ1-2; D uncertain. The CDR3 is 15 residues long. V was cut by 6 bases and J by 7 bases, with 21 bases left in between. Per the germline V gene, CDR1 is MNHNS and CDR2 is SASEGT. In nucleotides, the CDR3 is TGTGCCAGCAGCTTGGCCTTCGGCCGACCGGGTGGCTACACCTTC. Its translation is CASSLAFGRPGGYTF.

The rearrangement uses TRBV7-9 and TRBJ2-4, with D possibly TRBD1 on 6 matching bases. CDR3 length: 15 residues. Germline-derived CDR1 and CDR2 are SEHNR and FQNEAQ (reference sequence). The V end lost 4 bases, the J end lost 1 base, and 11 bases lay between the germline ends. The CDR3 sequence: CASSSPDRAKNIQYF. The CDR3 bases are TGTGCCAGCAGCTCACCCGACAGGGCCAAAAACATTCAGTACTTC.

Note on this clone: The junction and the germline gene differ at one end; a read error may be behind it. This chain connects TRBV7-9 to TRBJ1-6, with TRBD1 identical over 10 bases. This CDR3 is built from 17 residues. CDR1 SEHNR and CDR2 FQNEAQ come from the germline V gene (reference sequence). CDR3 protein: CASSLGQGTGYISPLHF. The CDR3 nucleotides are TGTGCCAGCAGCCTGGGACAGGGGACAGGATATATTTCACCCCTCCACTTT.

The rearrangement uses TRBV10-1 and TRBJ2-5, with D unclear. Germline CDR1 reads WNHNN; CDR2 reads SYGVQD (reference sequence). CDR3 length equals 13 residues. Deletions cut 0 bases from V and 5 bases from J, with 7 bases between. The CDR3 spells CASSESSDETQYF. In nucleotides, the CDR3 is TGCGCCAGCAGTGAGTCGAGCGATGAGACCCAGTACTTC.